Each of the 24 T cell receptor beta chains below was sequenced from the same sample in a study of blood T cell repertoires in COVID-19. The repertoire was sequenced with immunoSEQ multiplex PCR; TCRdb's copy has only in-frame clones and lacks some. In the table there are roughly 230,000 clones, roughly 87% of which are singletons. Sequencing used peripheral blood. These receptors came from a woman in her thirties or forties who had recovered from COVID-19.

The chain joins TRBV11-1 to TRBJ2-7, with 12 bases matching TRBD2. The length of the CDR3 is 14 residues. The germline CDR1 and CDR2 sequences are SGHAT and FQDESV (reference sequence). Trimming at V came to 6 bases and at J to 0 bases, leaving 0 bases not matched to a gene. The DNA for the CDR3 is TGTGCCAGCAGACTAGCGGGGGGCTCCTACGAGCAGTACTTC. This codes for CASRLAGGSYEQYF.

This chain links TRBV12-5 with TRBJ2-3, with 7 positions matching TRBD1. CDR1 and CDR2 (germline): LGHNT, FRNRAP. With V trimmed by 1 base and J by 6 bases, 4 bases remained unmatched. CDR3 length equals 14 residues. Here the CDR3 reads CASGLGQGSDTQYF. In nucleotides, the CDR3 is TGTGCTAGTGGTTTGGGACAGGGATCGGATACGCAGTATTTT.

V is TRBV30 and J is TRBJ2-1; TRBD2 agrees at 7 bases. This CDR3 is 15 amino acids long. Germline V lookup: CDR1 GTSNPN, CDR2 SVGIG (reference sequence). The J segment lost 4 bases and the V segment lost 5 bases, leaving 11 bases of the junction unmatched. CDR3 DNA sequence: TGTGCCTGGGCGGCCGGGGCGGGAGAGTACAATGAGCAGTTCTTC. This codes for CAWAAGAGEYNEQFF.

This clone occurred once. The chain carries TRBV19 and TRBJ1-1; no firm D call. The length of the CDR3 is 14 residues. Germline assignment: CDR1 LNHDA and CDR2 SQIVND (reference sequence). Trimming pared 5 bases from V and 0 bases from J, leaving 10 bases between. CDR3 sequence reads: CASSSATLNTEAFF. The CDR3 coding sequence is TGTGCCAGTAGTTCCGCGACACTGAACACTGAAGCTTTCTTT.

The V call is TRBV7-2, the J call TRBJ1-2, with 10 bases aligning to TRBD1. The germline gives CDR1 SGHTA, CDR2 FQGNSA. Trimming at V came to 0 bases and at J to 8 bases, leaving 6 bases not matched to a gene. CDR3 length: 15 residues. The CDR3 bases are TGTGCCAGCAGCTTAGCGCCTGGGACAGGGGAAGGCTACACCTTC. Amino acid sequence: CASSLAPGTGEGYTF. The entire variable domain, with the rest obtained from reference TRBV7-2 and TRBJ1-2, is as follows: GAGVSQSPSNKVTEKGKDVELRCDPISGHTALYWYRQSLGQGLEFLIYFQGNSAPDKSGLPSDRFSAERTGGSVSTLTIQRTQQEDSAVYLCASSLAPGTGEGYTFGSGTRLTVV.

The CDR3 loop is CASSSLSAGKYNEQFF. CDR3 coding DNA: TGTGCCAGCAGCTCGCTTTCGGCGGGGAAATACAATGAGCAGTTCTTC. V and J are TRBV7-9 and TRBJ2-1; D may be TRBD2 (6 bases). Trimming left V 4 bases short and J 4 bases short, with 17 bases between. CDR1 is SEHNR, CDR2 FQNEAQ, per germline (reference sequence). There are 16 residues in the CDR3.

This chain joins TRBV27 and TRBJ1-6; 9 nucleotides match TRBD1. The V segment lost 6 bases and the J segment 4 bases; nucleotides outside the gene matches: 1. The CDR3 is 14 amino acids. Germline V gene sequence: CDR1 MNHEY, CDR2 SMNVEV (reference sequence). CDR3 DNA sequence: TGTGCCAGCAGGGGGACAGGGTATAATTCACCCCTCCACTTT. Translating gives CASRGTGYNSPLHF.

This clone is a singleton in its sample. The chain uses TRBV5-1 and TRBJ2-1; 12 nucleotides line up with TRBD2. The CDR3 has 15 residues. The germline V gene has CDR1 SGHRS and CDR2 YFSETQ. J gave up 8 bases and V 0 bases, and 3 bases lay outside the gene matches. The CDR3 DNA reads TGCGCCAGCAGCTTGGGACTAGCGGGGGTGGATGAGCAGTTCTTC. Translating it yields CASSLGLAGVDEQFF.

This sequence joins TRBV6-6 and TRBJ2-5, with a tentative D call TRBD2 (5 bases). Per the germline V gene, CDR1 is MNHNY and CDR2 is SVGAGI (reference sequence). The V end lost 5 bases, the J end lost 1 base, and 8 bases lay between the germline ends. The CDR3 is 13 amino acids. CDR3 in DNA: TGTGCCAGCAGTAGCGGAGTCCAAGAGACCCAGTACTTC. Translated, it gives CASSSGVQETQYF.

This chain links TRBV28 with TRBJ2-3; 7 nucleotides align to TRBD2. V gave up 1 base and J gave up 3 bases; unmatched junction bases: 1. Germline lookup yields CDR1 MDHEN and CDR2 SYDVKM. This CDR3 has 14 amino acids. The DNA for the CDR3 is TGTGCCAGCAGTTTATTAGCGGGTACAGATACGCAGTATTTT. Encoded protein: CASSLLAGTDTQYF.

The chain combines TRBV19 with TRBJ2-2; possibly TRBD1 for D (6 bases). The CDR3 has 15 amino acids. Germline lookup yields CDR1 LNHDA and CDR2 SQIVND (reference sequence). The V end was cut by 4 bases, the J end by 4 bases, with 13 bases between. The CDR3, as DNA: TGTGCCAGTAGTACGACAGGATCGGGCACCGGGGAGCTGTTTTTT. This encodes CASSTTGSGTGELFF.

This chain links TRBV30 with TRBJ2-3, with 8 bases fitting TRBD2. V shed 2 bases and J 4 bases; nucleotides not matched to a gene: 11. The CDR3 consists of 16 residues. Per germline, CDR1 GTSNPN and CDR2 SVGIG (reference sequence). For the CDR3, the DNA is TGTGCCTGGAGTCGAGACAGCGGGAGAGGTTCAGATACGCAGTATTTT. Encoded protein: CAWSRDSGRGSDTQYF.

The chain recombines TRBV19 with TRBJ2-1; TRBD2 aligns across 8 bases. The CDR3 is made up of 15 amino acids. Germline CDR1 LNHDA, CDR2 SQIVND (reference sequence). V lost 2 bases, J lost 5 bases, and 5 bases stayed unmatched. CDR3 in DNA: TGTGCCAGTAGTATACGGCGGGGGGAAAACAATGAGCAGTTCTTC. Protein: CASSIRRGENNEQFF.

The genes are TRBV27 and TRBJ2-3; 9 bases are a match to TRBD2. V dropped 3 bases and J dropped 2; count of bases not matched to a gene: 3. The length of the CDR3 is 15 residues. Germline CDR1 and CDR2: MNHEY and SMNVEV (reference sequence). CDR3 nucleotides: TGTGCCAGCAGTTTTGCGGGAGGGCCCACAGATACGCAGTATTTT. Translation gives CASSFAGGPTDTQYF.

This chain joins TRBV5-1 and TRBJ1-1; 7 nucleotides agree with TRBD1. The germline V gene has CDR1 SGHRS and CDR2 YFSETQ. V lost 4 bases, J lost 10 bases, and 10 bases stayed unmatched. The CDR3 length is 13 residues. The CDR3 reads CASSPRDSKGAFF. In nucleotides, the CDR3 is TGCGCCAGCAGCCCCCGGGACAGTAAGGGAGCTTTCTTT.

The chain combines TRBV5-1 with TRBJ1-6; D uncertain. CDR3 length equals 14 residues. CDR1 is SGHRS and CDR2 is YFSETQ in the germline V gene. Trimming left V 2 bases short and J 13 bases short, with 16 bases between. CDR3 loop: CASSLNTVLGPLHF. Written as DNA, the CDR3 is TGCGCCAGCAGCTTAAATACAGTACTCGGTCCCCTCCACTTT.

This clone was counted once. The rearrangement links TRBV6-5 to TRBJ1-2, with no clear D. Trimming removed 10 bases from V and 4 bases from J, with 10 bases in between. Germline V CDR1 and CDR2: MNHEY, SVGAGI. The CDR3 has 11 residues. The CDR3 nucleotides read TGTGCCACACTAGGAAGCTATGGCTACACCTTC. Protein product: CATLGSYGYTF.

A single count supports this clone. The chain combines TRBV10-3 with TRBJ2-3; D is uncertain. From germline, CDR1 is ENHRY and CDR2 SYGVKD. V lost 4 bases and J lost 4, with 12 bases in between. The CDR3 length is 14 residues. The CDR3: CAISVTVSPDTQYF. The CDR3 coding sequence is TGTGCCATCAGTGTCACGGTCTCGCCAGATACGCAGTATTTT.

CDR3 nucleotide sequence: TGTGCCAGCAGCCGAGACAATAGCGGAAGCTCCTACAATGAGCAGTTCTTC. This gives the protein CASSRDNSGSSYNEQFF. The chain links TRBV11-3 to TRBJ2-1; tentative D call: TRBD2 (6 bases). The CDR3 has 17 amino acids. V shed 5 bases and J shed 0 bases, with 17 bases lying between them. Germline CDR1 and CDR2: SGHNT and YENEEA.

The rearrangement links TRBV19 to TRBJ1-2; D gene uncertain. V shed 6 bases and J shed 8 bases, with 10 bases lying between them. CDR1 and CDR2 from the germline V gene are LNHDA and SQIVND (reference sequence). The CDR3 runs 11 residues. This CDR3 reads CASRAGVGYTF. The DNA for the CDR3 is TGTGCCAGTAGAGCGGGCGTCGGCTACACCTTC.

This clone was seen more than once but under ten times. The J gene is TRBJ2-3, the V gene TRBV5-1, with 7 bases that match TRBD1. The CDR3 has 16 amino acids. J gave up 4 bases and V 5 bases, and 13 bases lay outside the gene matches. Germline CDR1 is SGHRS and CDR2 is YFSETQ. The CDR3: CASSQAARGPADTQYF. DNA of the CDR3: TGCGCCAGCAGTCAAGCTGCAAGGGGGCCGGCAGATACGCAGTATTTT.

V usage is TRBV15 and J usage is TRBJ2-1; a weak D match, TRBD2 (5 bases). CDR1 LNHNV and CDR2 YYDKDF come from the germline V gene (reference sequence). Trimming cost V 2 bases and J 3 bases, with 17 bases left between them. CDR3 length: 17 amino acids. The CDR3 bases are TGTGCCACCAGCAGAACTCCCTTCGGAGGAGTCTACAATGAGCAGTTCTTC. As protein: CATSRTPFGGVYNEQFF.

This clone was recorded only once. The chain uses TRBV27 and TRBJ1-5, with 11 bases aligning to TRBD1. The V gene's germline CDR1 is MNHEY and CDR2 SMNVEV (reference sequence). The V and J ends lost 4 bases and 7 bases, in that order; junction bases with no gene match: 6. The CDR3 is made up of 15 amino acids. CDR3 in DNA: TGTGCCAGCAGTTCTGGACAGGGGGCGATACAGCCCCAGCATTTT. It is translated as CASSSGQGAIQPQHF.

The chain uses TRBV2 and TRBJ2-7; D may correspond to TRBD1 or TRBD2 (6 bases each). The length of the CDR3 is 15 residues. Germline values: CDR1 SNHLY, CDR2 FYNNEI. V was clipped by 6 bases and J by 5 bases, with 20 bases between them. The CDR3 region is CASSEQGISGHEQYV. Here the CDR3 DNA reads TGTGCCAGCAGCGAACAGGGAATTAGCGGCCACGAGCAGTACGTC.